This T cell receptor (beta chain) originates from a study of human T cells and chemical hapten exposure. Regarding time point: pre-sensitization, week 0. Treatment noted: therapeutic diphenylcyclopropenone sensitization with weekly scalp DPC. From the RACE reads, TCRdb called clonotypes with MiXCR, one entry per CDR3 protein. The repertoire holds about 77,000 distinct CDR3 sequences, 13% to 15% seen once, with roughly 4.5% in the top ten. To note about this clonotype: Its antigen is still unknown.

The CDR3 has 15 residues. CDR1 MRHNA and CDR2 SNTAGT come from the germline V gene. Trimming took 2 bases from V and 4 from J, leaving 11 bases between them. Findings of the study overall: PT1 expanded TCR counts and patch test score correlated positively.

J is TRBJ2-2 and V is TRBV6-4, with a possible D match to TRBD1 (5 bases). This material consisted of whole blood, taken in connection with sensitization to the hapten diphenylcyclopropenone (DPC). The sequence was collected from a woman in her 50s with alopecia areata. Some clones in this sample may be carry-over from other donors' samples. CDR3 sequence: CASSDGEGVTGELFF. The CDR3 DNA follows: TGTGCCAGCAGTGACGGAGAAGGGGTCACCGGGGAGCTGTTTTTT.